This is a list of T cell receptor beta chains from one sample in a study of blood T cell repertoires in COVID-19. Data came from immunoSEQ multiplex PCR; TCRdb stores just in-frame clones and leaves some out. This table has approximately 100,000 clones, roughly 83% appearing once. Material: peripheral blood. The receptors were sampled from a woman in her fifties or sixties with acute or convalescent COVID-19. The CDR3 runs from the conserved cysteine through the conserved F or W. Each record gives: clone size, D gene, V gene, J gene, CDR3 DNA, CDR3 protein. The D gene is left open where the match is weak. The size field is filled for only some rows; it gives once, few, many or a size class.

abundance: few; d_gene: TRBD1; v_gene: TRBV5-1; j_gene: TRBJ1-5; CDR3nt: TGCGCCAGCAGCCCATTCGCAGGGGGGCAGCCCCAGCATTTT; CDR3aa: CASSPFAGGQPQHF
abundance: NA; d_gene: NA; v_gene: TRBV27; j_gene: TRBJ2-1; CDR3nt: TGTGCCACTTCATTGGAAGGGGGCCTAGCGAGCTCCTACAATGAGCAGTTCTTC; CDR3aa: CATSLEGGLASSYNEQFF
abundance: NA; d_gene: TRBD1; v_gene: TRBV6-1; j_gene: TRBJ2-5; CDR3nt: TGTGCCAGCAGTGAAGGGCAGGGGGTTTTAGAGACCCAGTACTTC; CDR3aa: CASSEGQGVLETQYF
abundance: few; d_gene: NA; v_gene: TRBV30; j_gene: TRBJ2-2; CDR3nt: TGTGCCTGGAGATCCGGGATCTCCACCGGGGAGCTGTTTTTT; CDR3aa: CAWRSGISTGELFF
abundance: NA; d_gene: TRBD2; v_gene: TRBV4-3; j_gene: TRBJ2-7; CDR3nt: TGCGCCAGCAGCCCCAGAGCTAGCGGGGGGGCTTCCGAGCAGTACTTC; CDR3aa: CASSPRASGGASEQYF
abundance: NA; d_gene: NA; v_gene: TRBV27; j_gene: TRBJ2-7; CDR3nt: TGTGCCAGCAGTTTTGCGGGACGAAACGAGCAGTACTTC; CDR3aa: CASSFAGRNEQYF
abundance: few; d_gene: NA; v_gene: TRBV29-1; j_gene: TRBJ2-3; CDR3nt: TGCAGCGCCTACAGATTTCAGGTAGATACGCAGTATTTT; CDR3aa: CSAYRFQVDTQYF
abundance: NA; d_gene: TRBD1; v_gene: TRBV28; j_gene: TRBJ1-2; CDR3nt: TGTGCCAGCAGTCAGAACAGGGGCCGCACAGGTGGCGATGGCTACACCTTC; CDR3aa: CASSQNRGRTGGDGYTF
abundance: NA; d_gene: TRBD1; v_gene: TRBV2; j_gene: TRBJ1-5; CDR3nt: TGTGCCAGCAGACCGGGACAGAAAAATCAGCCCCAGCATTTT; CDR3aa: CASRPGQKNQPQHF
abundance: NA; d_gene: NA; v_gene: TRBV19; j_gene: TRBJ1-1; CDR3nt: TGTGCCACTAGACAGGTAACTGAAGCTTTCTTT; CDR3aa: CATRQVTEAFF
abundance: once; d_gene: TRBD1; v_gene: TRBV4-1; j_gene: TRBJ1-3; CDR3nt: TGCGCCAGCAGCCAAGCCGCAGGGGGCTCTGGAAACACCATATATTTT; CDR3aa: CASSQAAGGSGNTIYF
abundance: NA; d_gene: NA; v_gene: TRBV19; j_gene: TRBJ1-3; CDR3nt: TGTGCCAGTAGGCCGACAGGTTTCTCTGGAAACACCATATATTTT; CDR3aa: CASRPTGFSGNTIYF
abundance: NA; d_gene: NA; v_gene: TRBV30; j_gene: TRBJ1-4; CDR3nt: TGTGCCTGGAGTGTTGGTGGGGCCGCTGAAAAACTGTTTTTT; CDR3aa: CAWSVGGAAEKLFF
abundance: few; d_gene: NA; v_gene: TRBV4-1; j_gene: TRBJ2-5; CDR3nt: TGCGCCAGCAGCCAAGTGGCGGGGATGGAGACCCAGTACTTC; CDR3aa: CASSQVAGMETQYF
abundance: NA; d_gene: TRBD1; v_gene: TRBV5-6; j_gene: TRBJ1-1; CDR3nt: TGTGCCAGCAGCTTACTCAGGGGGGACACTGAAGCTTTCTTT; CDR3aa: CASSLLRGDTEAFF
abundance: once; d_gene: TRBD1; v_gene: TRBV2; j_gene: TRBJ2-7; CDR3nt: TGTGCCAGCAGTACGTCACAGGGGAGTAGTGGGCAGTACTTC; CDR3aa: CASSTSQGSSGQYF
abundance: NA; d_gene: TRBD1; v_gene: TRBV27; j_gene: TRBJ2-7; CDR3nt: TGTGCCAGCAGTTCCCCCGGACAGGGTAGGTCCTACGAGCAGTACTTC; CDR3aa: CASSSPGQGRSYEQYF
abundance: NA; d_gene: TRBD1; v_gene: TRBV6-2/TRBV6-3; j_gene: TRBJ1-1; CDR3nt: TGTGCCAGCAGTTACTCTTCGACAGGGAGTAGAGCTTTCTTT; CDR3aa: CASSYSSTGSRAFF